These 13 T cell receptor beta chains came from one sample sequenced in a study of blood T cell repertoires in COVID-19. Clones were read by immunoSEQ multiplex PCR, and TCRdb kept only the in-frame ones, dropping some. The sample yields about 110,000 clones, under 75% seen once. Sequencing used peripheral blood. Source of these receptors: a woman in her fifties or sixties with acute or convalescent COVID-19.

V gene TRBV7-6 combines with J gene TRBJ2-7, with TRBD2 identical over 12 bases. The CDR3 runs to 17 residues. V was clipped by 3 bases and J by 0 bases; unmatched bases: 6. The germline CDR1 and CDR2 sequences are SGHVS and FNYEAQ. CDR3 region: CASSFLPTSGGSYEQYF. CDR3 bases: TGTGCCAGCAGCTTCCTACCGACTAGCGGGGGCTCCTACGAGCAGTACTTC.

The chain carries TRBV7-2 and TRBJ1-5; D is ambiguous. The CDR3 loop spans 15 amino acids. CDR1 and CDR2 (germline): SGHTA, FQGNSA. V was clipped by 2 bases and J by 4 bases, with 12 bases between them. CDR3 bases: TGTGCCAGCAGCTTACGCCGGGGAATTAATCAGCCCCAGCATTTT. It is translated as CASSLRRGINQPQHF.

The chain combines TRBV2 with TRBJ1-2; TRBD1 matches 9 bases. Germline V lookup: CDR1 SNHLY, CDR2 FYNNEI. CDR3 length: 12 residues. Trimming at V came to 5 bases and at J to 8 bases, leaving 3 bases not matched to a gene. CDR3 DNA sequence: TGTGCCAGCAGTAGGGACAGGGAAGGCTACACCTTC. Translating it yields CASSRDREGYTF. Using reference TRBV2 and TRBJ1-2 for the parts outside the CDR3, the full variable domain is EPEVTQTPSHQVTQMGQEVILRCVPISNHLYFYWYRQILGQKVEFLVSFYNNEISEKSEIFDDQFSVERPDGSNFTLKIRSTKLEDSAMYFCASSRDREGYTFGSGTRLTVV.

V usage is TRBV6-5 and J usage is TRBJ2-7; D is perhaps TRBD1 (6 bases). Germline assignment: CDR1 MNHEY and CDR2 SVGAGI. Trimming took off 6 bases at V and 2 bases at J, with 17 bases between the two ends. CDR3 length equals 15 residues. The CDR3 DNA is TGTGCCAGCAGGCAAGCCAGGGGCTCAGCCTACGAGCAGTACTTC. It encodes CASRQARGSAYEQYF.

This clone came up once. The chain links TRBV9 to TRBJ1-2; 10 nucleotides agree with TRBD1. V lost 1 base, J lost 7 bases, and 4 bases stayed unmatched. The CDR3 contains 14 residues. Germline values: CDR1 SGDLS, CDR2 YYNGEE. The CDR3 sequence is CASSVRQGAGGYTF. As DNA, the CDR3 is TGTGCCAGCAGCGTACGACAGGGGGCAGGTGGCTACACCTTC.

This chain links TRBV19 with TRBJ2-5; D is unresolved. Germline CDR1 is LNHDA and CDR2 is SQIVND (reference sequence). The CDR3 has 14 amino acids. The V gene lost 4 bases and the J gene lost 2 bases, with 11 bases spanning the gap. Here the CDR3 DNA reads TGTGCCAGTAGTAATTCTCTTCTGCAAGAGACCCAGTACTTC. Residues: CASSNSLLQETQYF.

In nucleotides, the CDR3 is TGTGCCAGCAGACCGGGACAGGGTAAAGGGAGCAATCAGCCCCAGCATTTT. The encoded protein is CASRPGQGKGSNQPQHF. The chain employs TRBV2 and TRBJ1-5, with 9 bases matching TRBD1. Germline V gene data show CDR1 as SNHLY and CDR2 as FYNNEI. The CDR3 runs 17 residues. J was trimmed by 1 base and V by 6 bases; bases with no gene match: 10. The variable domain in full, completed from reference TRBV2 and TRBJ1-5, reads EPEVTQTPSHQVTQMGQEVILRCVPISNHLYFYWYRQILGQKVEFLVSFYNNEISEKSEIFDDQFSVERPDGSNFTLKIRSTKLEDSAMYFCASRPGQGKGSNQPQHFGDGTRLSIL.

The chain is built from TRBV28 and TRBJ1-2; 9 positions agree with TRBD1. Germline-derived CDR1 and CDR2 are MDHEN and SYDVKM. After removal of 6 bases from V and 6 bases from J, the junction contained 11 bases not matched to a gene. The CDR3 length is 15 residues. CDR3 nucleotide sequence: TGTGCCAGCAGCCCCCGAATCGGACAGGGGAATGGCTACACCTTC. This sequence encodes CASSPRIGQGNGYTF.

The genes are TRBV12-3 or TRBV12-4 and TRBJ1-1, with D perhaps matching TRBD1 (5 bases). The CDR3 length is 13 residues. The ends were cut back, 11 bases at V and 0 bases at J, with 13 bases in the middle. CDR3 coding DNA: TGTGCCGACGTAAGGGGTTTGAACACTGAAGCTTTCTTT. It is translated as CADVRGLNTEAFF.

Comments on this clone: The same CDR3 can be traced to other DNA sequences in this sample. The J gene is TRBJ2-7, the V gene TRBV18; possibly TRBD1 for D (5 bases). V gave up 4 bases and J gave up 3 bases, with 10 bases separating them. Germline V lookup: CDR1 KGHSH, CDR2 LQKENI. The length of the CDR3 is 13 residues. As DNA, the CDR3 is TGTGCCAGCTCACTTACCAGGGACTACGAGCAGTACTTC. It encodes CASSLTRDYEQYF.

In this sample, this clone turned up once. In nucleotides, the CDR3 is TGTGCCAGCAGCGTAGCCCGGAATTCACCCCTCCACTTT. Amino acids: CASSVARNSPLHF. This chain uses TRBV9 with TRBJ1-6; D not certain. Germline V gene sequence: CDR1 SGDLS, CDR2 YYNGEE. This CDR3 has 13 residues. V was cut by 0 bases and J by 7 bases, with 5 bases left in between.

The V and J genes are TRBV4-1 and TRBJ1-2, with 8 bases aligning to TRBD1. V dropped 1 base and J dropped 5; count of bases not matched to a gene: 9. CDR1 MGHRA and CDR2 YSYEKL come from the germline V gene. CDR3 length equals 16 residues. As DNA, the CDR3 is TGCGCCAGCAGCCAAGGTCAGGGGGCGGCAGGGTATGGCTACACCTTC. Encoded protein: CASSQGQGAAGYGYTF.

This clone was seen more than once but under ten times. This chain connects TRBV7-2 to TRBJ1-6; 9 bases are a match to TRBD1. With 2 bases clipped from V and 8 bases from J, the junction kept 4 bases outside the gene matches. The germline V gene encodes CDR1 SGHTA and CDR2 FQGNSA. This CDR3 comprises 15 residues. The CDR3, as DNA: TGTGCCAGCAGCTTAAGGTGGACAGGGGATTCACCCCTCCACTTT. It codes for CASSLRWTGDSPLHF.